This entry lists 18 T cell receptor beta chains sequenced from one sample in a study of STAT5B mutations in CD4+ large granular lymphocyte leukemia. TCRdb's table, derived via immunoSEQ multiplex PCR, lists solely in-frame clones and lacks some. The sample lists roughly 35,000 clones; 55% to 80% were seen once. The specimen sequenced was CD4+ T cells from blood buffy coats. Receptor source: a human donor in good health.

This clone turned up a few times. The chain is built from TRBV7-9 and TRBJ1-5; D perhaps matches TRBD1 (5 bases). The CDR3 is made up of 15 amino acids. The germline V gene has CDR1 SEHNR and CDR2 FQNEAQ (reference sequence). V shed 5 bases and J shed 0 bases, with 11 bases lying between them. The CDR3 DNA is TGTGCCAGCAGCCCGTCGGGGGGTAGCAATCAGCCCCAGCATTTT. It encodes CASSPSGGSNQPQHF. The whole variable domain, filled in from reference TRBV7-9 and TRBJ1-5, reads DTGVSQNPRHKITKRGQNVTFRCDPISEHNRLYWYRQTLGQGPEFLTYFQNEAQLEKSRLLSDRFSAERPKGSFSTLEIQRTEQGDSAMYLCASSPSGGSNQPQHFGDGTRLSIL.

The rearrangement links TRBV5-8 to TRBJ2-3; tentatively, D is TRBD2 (6 bases). Germline V lookup: CDR1 SGHTS, CDR2 YDEGEE. V was pared by 2 bases and J by 3 bases, with 16 bases between. CDR3 length: 16 amino acids. The CDR3 reads CASSFGGQGGTDTQYF. The CDR3 bases are TGTGCCAGCAGCTTCGGCGGGCAGGGAGGTACAGATACGCAGTATTTT.

Only one count was recorded for this clone. The chain combines TRBV27 with TRBJ1-4, with D unresolved. CDR3 size: 14 residues. CDR1 and CDR2 (germline): MNHEY, SMNVEV (reference sequence). V was trimmed by 8 bases and J by 5 bases, leaving 15 bases between them. CDR3 residues: CASSPGVANEKLFF. The CDR3 DNA reads TGTGCCAGCTCCCCGGGCGTTGCCAATGAAAAACTGTTTTTT.

This clone has only a few counts. The J gene is TRBJ1-1, the V gene TRBV10-3; D ambiguous. V lost 7 bases, J lost 3 bases, and 9 bases lay in between. Germline lookup yields CDR1 ENHRY and CDR2 SYGVKD. CDR3 length: 12 residues. CDR3 nucleotide sequence: TGTGCCATCACCGGGGAGGACACTGAAGCTTTCTTT. It is translated as CAITGEDTEAFF.

The J gene is TRBJ1-3, the V gene TRBV6-1; D not resolved. The CDR3 contains 15 residues. The V end lost 7 bases, the J end lost 4 bases, and 17 bases lay between the germline ends. Looked up from germline, CDR1 is MNHNS and CDR2 is SASEGT. CDR3 sequence (DNA): TGTGCCAGCAACAAAGGAGGGTCGCAGGGAAACACCATATATTTT. Residues: CASNKGGSQGNTIYF.

This rearrangement joins TRBV19 to TRBJ1-3; the D is unclear. CDR1 and CDR2 (germline): LNHDA, SQIVND (reference sequence). The CDR3 is 13 residues long. Trimming shortened V by 7 bases and J by 0 bases, and 7 bases separated the two germline ends. The CDR3 region has the DNA TGTGCCAGTACCCCCAACTCTGGAAACACCATATATTTT. Translated: CASTPNSGNTIYF.

This rearrangement joins TRBV29-1 to TRBJ1-3, with D possibly being TRBD1 (5 bases). Germline V gives CDR1 SQVTM, CDR2 ANQGSEA. V was cut by 8 bases and J by 9 bases, with 14 bases left in between. The CDR3 spans 11 residues. The CDR3 DNA reads TGCAGCTTCGGGACGGGTAGCACCATATATTTT. The encoded protein is CSFGTGSTIYF. The whole variable domain, remainder taken from reference TRBV29-1 and TRBJ1-3, is SAVISQKPSRDICQRGTSLTIQCQVDSQVTMMFWYRQQPGQSLTLIATANQGSEATYESGFVIDKFPISRPNLTFSTLTVSNMSPEDSSIYLCSFGTGSTIYFGEGSWLTVV.

The gene calls are TRBV9 and TRBJ1-2; D uncertain. With 2 bases removed from V and 4 bases from J, the gap between germline ends came to 9 bases. The CDR3 spans 13 residues. Germline loops: CDR1 SGDLS, CDR2 YYNGEE. The CDR3 DNA is TGTGCCAGCAGCGTGGGCGGATTCTATGGCTACACCTTC. This codes for CASSVGGFYGYTF.

This chain links TRBV27 with TRBJ2-6; D gene ambiguous. Germline CDR1 is MNHEY and CDR2 is SMNVEV (reference sequence). The V and J ends lost 8 bases and 0 bases respectively, with 11 bases between them. This CDR3 has 15 amino acids. CDR3 protein: CASQPLSSGANVLTF. Here the CDR3 DNA reads TGTGCCAGCCAGCCCCTGAGCTCTGGGGCCAACGTCCTGACTTTC.

The chain combines TRBV9 with TRBJ2-4; D uncertain. V gave up 0 bases and J gave up 6 bases, with 10 bases separating them. The germline CDR1 and CDR2 sequences are SGDLS and YYNGEE. CDR3 length equals 14 residues. CDR3 DNA sequence: TGTGCCAGCAGCGTAGCTTCTACCTCAAACATTCAGTACTTC. Translation gives CASSVASTSNIQYF.

The chain carries TRBV7-6 and TRBJ1-1, with 7 bases fitting TRBD1. From germline, CDR1 is SGHVS and CDR2 FNYEAQ. V dropped 0 bases and J dropped 7; count of bases not matched to a gene: 8. The CDR3 spans 15 residues. Written as DNA, the CDR3 is TGTGCCAGCAGCTTAGCCCGACAGGGCAGCAGTGAAGCTTTCTTT. It yields the protein CASSLARQGSSEAFF.

A single count supports this clone. This chain connects TRBV18 to TRBJ2-5, with 7 positions matching TRBD1. The V gene end was trimmed by 0 bases and the J gene end by 2 bases; junction bases not matched to a gene: 0. Germline V CDR1 and CDR2: KGHSH, LQKENI. The length of the CDR3 is 14 residues. The CDR3 sequence is CASSPPGQQETQYF. CDR3 in DNA: TGTGCCAGCTCACCACCGGGACAGCAAGAGACCCAGTACTTC.

This sequence joins TRBV19 and TRBJ2-3; D call uncertain. V was pared by 5 bases and J by 2 bases, with 8 bases between. The CDR3 is 13 residues long. In germline, CDR1 is LNHDA, CDR2 SQIVND (reference sequence). The CDR3 region is CASSSADTDTQYF. The CDR3 DNA sequence: TGTGCCAGTAGTTCGGCCGACACAGATACGCAGTATTTT.

V and J are TRBV6-4 and TRBJ2-7, with D perhaps TRBD1 (5 bases). CDR3 length: 14 residues. V was trimmed by 3 bases and J by 1 base, leaving 10 bases between them. CDR1 and CDR2 (germline): MRHNA, SNTAGT. The CDR3 sequence: CASSEFTGSYEQYF. The DNA of the CDR3 is TGTGCCAGCAGTGAGTTCACAGGATCCTACGAGCAGTACTTC.

The chain uses TRBV12-5 and TRBJ1-5; tentatively, D is TRBD1 (5 bases). CDR3 length: 13 residues. V was clipped by 6 bases and J by 10 bases, with 16 bases between them. The germline V gene encodes CDR1 LGHNT and CDR2 FRNRAP. The CDR3 bases are TGTGCTAGTGGGGGGGAGGGGTTCGGCCCCCAGCATTTT. Protein: CASGGEGFGPQHF. Looking up the rest from reference TRBV12-5 and TRBJ1-5 gives the full variable domain: DARVTQTPRHKVTEMGQEVTMRCQPILGHNTVFWYRQTMMQGLELLAYFRNRAPLDDSGMPKDRFSAEMPDATLATLKIQPSEPRDSAVYFCASGGEGFGPQHFGDGTRLSIL.

The chain is built from TRBV19 and TRBJ1-1; D not resolved. V shed 1 base and J shed 6 bases, with 12 bases lying between them. The germline CDR1 and CDR2 sequences are LNHDA and SQIVND (reference sequence). This CDR3 is built from 14 residues. This CDR3 is CASSIGHSGSEAFF. The CDR3 DNA reads TGTGCCAGTAGTATAGGTCACTCCGGCTCTGAAGCTTTCTTT.

This clone was counted a single time. V and J are TRBV18 and TRBJ1-5; D is unclear. The CDR3 length is 15 residues. The germline CDR1 and CDR2 sequences are KGHSH and LQKENI. The V end lost 1 base, the J end lost 0 bases, and 7 bases lay between the germline ends. Written as DNA, the CDR3 is TGTGCCAGCTCACCACAGGGTTATAGCAATCAGCCCCAGCATTTT. Its translation: CASSPQGYSNQPQHF.

The rearrangement joins TRBV6-1 to TRBJ1-1, with D uncertain. Germline V gene data show CDR1 as MNHNS and CDR2 as SASEGT. CDR3 size: 11 residues. Trimming took 7 bases from V and 7 from J, leaving 10 bases between them. The CDR3 sequence: CASTLHHEAFF. CDR3 bases: TGTGCCAGCACCTTACACCATGAAGCTTTCTTT.